This T cell receptor beta chain was captured in a study of radiotherapy plus CTLA-4 blockade in lung cancer. Study in general: Patients showed objective responses in under 20% of cases, and disease control was achieved by 25% to 35%. Findings and caveats of the study: There was expansion of tumor-derived TCR clones in blood after radiotherapy plus ipilimumab. Per reports, early blood T cell clone dynamics, plus interferon-beta, forecast response most strongly.

With ipilimumab providing CTLA-4 blockade, focal radiation was administered to patients who had chemo-refractory metastatic non-small-cell lung cancer. About this clone: Its antigen is undetermined.

The V and J ends lost 0 bases and 1 base respectively, with 11 bases between them. Germline assignment: CDR1 SGDLS and CDR2 YYNGEE. The CDR3 loop spans 16 amino acids. The method was immunoSEQ multiplex PCR; TCRdb's version includes in-frame clones alone and lacks a portion of them. The sample comprises approximately 85,000 clones, about 85% of which are singletons, and more than 12% rests with the top ten. The source was peripheral blood, collected from a patient treated with radiotherapy plus ipilimumab. The TCR sequence derives from a human donor with non-small cell lung cancer that progressed on radiotherapy plus ipilimumab. The genes are TRBV9 and TRBJ1-3; unclear D gene. The CDR3 is CASSVGSSLSGNTIYF. The CDR3 region has the DNA TGTGCCAGCAGCGTAGGTAGTAGTTTATCTGGAAACACCATATATTTT.